The 30 T cell receptor beta chains listed next were all sequenced from one sample in a study of human T cells and chemical hapten exposure. Time point given: patch test 1, 2 weeks after DPC sensitization. The treatment denotes: therapeutic diphenylcyclopropenone sensitization with weekly scalp DPC. TCRdb called the RACE reads again in MiXCR, with one record for every CDR3 protein. Among 180,000 or so distinct CDR3 sequences listed, 20% to 25% were seen once. Source: whole blood, taken in connection with sensitization to the hapten diphenylcyclopropenone (DPC). Receptors originate from a woman in her forties or fifties with alopecia areata. Some clones in this sample may be carry-over from other donors' samples.

This clonotype was seen once. The chain uses TRBV3-1 and TRBJ1-1, with 7 bases lining up with TRBD1. This CDR3 contains 11 residues. J lost 7 bases, V lost 7 bases, and 3 bases had no gene match. Germline values: CDR1 LGHDT, CDR2 YNNKEL (reference sequence). DNA for the CDR3: TGTGCCAGCAAGGGGGCGATTGAAGCTTTCTTT. It is translated as CASKGAIEAFF.

This clonotype was observed a handful of times. J is TRBJ1-4 and V is TRBV7-2; D gene uncertain. Germline loops: CDR1 SGHTA, CDR2 FQGNSA. The germline V and J ends were trimmed by 1 base and 0 bases, with 9 bases remaining between them. The CDR3 is 16 residues long. The CDR3 spells CASSLDPVATNEKLFF. CDR3 nucleotide sequence: TGTGCCAGCAGCTTAGACCCTGTTGCAACTAATGAAAAACTGTTTTTT.

This clonotype was counted many times. This chain connects TRBV28 to TRBJ1-2; D not certain. The CDR3 loop spans 14 amino acids. Trimming removed 3 bases at V and 4 bases at J, with 12 bases between. CDR1 and CDR2 from the germline V gene are MDHEN and SYDVKM. In DNA, the CDR3 is TGTGCCAGCAGTTTCCCGGCGGGCGTCTATGGCTACACCTTC. This encodes CASSFPAGVYGYTF.

The gene calls are TRBV10-3 and TRBJ1-5; the D is unclear. Trimming removed 0 bases at V and 7 bases at J, with 19 bases between. Germline CDR1 is ENHRY and CDR2 is SYGVKD. This CDR3 has 17 residues. CDR3 sequence: CAISESLVVREGQPQHF. CDR3 sequence (DNA): TGTGCCATCAGTGAGTCCTTGGTCGTTAGGGAAGGGCAGCCCCAGCATTTT.

The sample holds a few counts of this clonotype. This sequence joins TRBV7-8 and TRBJ2-2, with 8 bases fitting TRBD1. CDR1 and CDR2 (germline): SGHVS, FQNEAQ. The CDR3 spans 14 residues. Losses at the gene ends were 5 bases for V and 7 bases for J; bases not matched to a gene: 6. DNA of the CDR3: TGTGCCAGCAGCCCGGGACAGGCTAGCGGGGAGCTGTTTTTT. It translates to CASSPGQASGELFF. Full variable domain (remainder filled in from reference TRBV7-8 and TRBJ2-2): GAGVSQSPRYKVAKRGQDVALRCDPISGHVSLFWYQQALGQGPEFLTYFQNEAQLDKSGLPSDRFFAERPEGSVSTLKIQRTQQEDSAVYLCASSPGQASGELFFGEGSRLTVL.

In the case of this clonotype: It may be a read error: a sequence one base away is much more abundant. The genes are TRBV28 and TRBJ1-6; no clear D. The germline CDR1 and CDR2 sequences are MDHEN and SYDVKM. This CDR3 has 12 amino acids. As DNA, the CDR3 is TGTGCCAGCGGTTTAGTTCTCTCACCCCTCCACTTT. It yields the protein CASGLVLSPLHF. The whole variable domain, remainder taken from reference TRBV28 and TRBJ1-6, is DVKVTQSSRYLVKRTGEKVFLECVQDMDHENMFWYRQDPGLGLRLIYFSYDVKMKEKGDIPEGYSVSREKKERFSLILESASTNQTSMYLCASGLVLSPLHFGNGTRLTVT.

V usage is TRBV12-3 or TRBV12-4 and J usage is TRBJ2-1; 12 bases match TRBD2. V gave up 6 bases and J gave up 8 bases; unmatched junction bases: 8. The CDR3 is 15 residues long. For the CDR3, the DNA is TGTGCCAGCAGCCTGGCTAGCGGGGGGGGCCATGAGCAGTTCTTC. Translation: CASSLASGGGHEQFF.

This clonotype has only a few counts. The chain carries TRBV29-1 and TRBJ1-1; TRBD1 aligns across 9 bases. The CDR3 runs 11 residues. Trimming took 4 bases from V and 7 from J; bases not matched to a gene: 1. Germline V gene sequence: CDR1 SQVTM, CDR2 ANQGSEA. As DNA, the CDR3 is TGCAGCGTTGGACAGGGGGGTGAAGCTTTCTTT. Translating it yields CSVGQGGEAFF.

V is TRBV2 and J is TRBJ2-5; D is unresolved. CDR1 SNHLY and CDR2 FYNNEI come from the germline V gene. The CDR3 is 14 amino acids. V was pared by 3 bases and J by 2 bases, with 10 bases between. CDR3 protein: CASSDGQTQETQYF. The CDR3 region has the DNA TGTGCCAGCAGTGACGGGCAGACTCAAGAGACCCAGTACTTC.

The rearrangement joins TRBV14 to TRBJ1-1, with D possibly being TRBD1 (6 bases). Looked up from germline, CDR1 is SGHDN and CDR2 is FVKESK. Trimming stripped 1 base from V and 7 bases from J, with 10 bases between. CDR3 length: 13 residues. CDR3 bases: TGTGCCAGCAGCCAAGGACAGGAGGTTGAAGCTTTCTTT. Its translation is CASSQGQEVEAFF.

This clonotype was counted only a few times. V usage is TRBV5-1 and J usage is TRBJ2-1; the D is unclear. The CDR3 is 14 amino acids. Trimming pared 0 bases from V and 5 bases from J, leaving 9 bases between. Looked up from germline, CDR1 is SGHRS and CDR2 is YFSETQ. The CDR3 here is CASSLARGDNEQFF. CDR3 DNA sequence: TGCGCCAGCAGCTTGGCCCGTGGAGACAATGAGCAGTTCTTC.

J is TRBJ2-4 and V is TRBV12-3 or TRBV12-4; 7 nucleotides line up with TRBD2. The V gene end was trimmed by 5 bases and the J gene end by 14 bases; junction bases not matched to a gene: 9. The CDR3 covers 12 residues. The CDR3 is CASSNESGKEYF. CDR3 nucleotide sequence: TGTGCCAGCAGTAACGAAAGCGGGAAAGAGTACTTC.

The genes are TRBV5-6 and TRBJ2-3; D may be TRBD1 (5 bases). The CDR3 sequence is 16 residues long. V shed 5 bases and J shed 4 bases, with 20 bases lying between them. Per germline, CDR1 SGHDT and CDR2 YYEEEE. The CDR3 spells CASSQGGRGEADTQYF. The CDR3, as DNA: TGTGCCAGCAGTCAGGGCGGCCGCGGCGAGGCAGATACGCAGTATTTT.

The chain couples TRBV6-5 to TRBJ2-7; 11 nucleotides match TRBD1. The CDR3 totals 15 residues. The V gene end was trimmed by 2 bases and the J gene end by 0 bases; junction bases not matched to a gene: 0. CDR1 is MNHEY, CDR2 SVGAGI, per germline. CDR3 sequence reads: CASSYGTGGSYEQYF. CDR3 DNA: TGTGCCAGCAGTTACGGGACAGGGGGCTCCTACGAGCAGTACTTC.

The chain is built from TRBV20-1 and TRBJ1-2; the D gene is possibly TRBD1 (6 bases). CDR3 length equals 17 residues. Germline assignment: CDR1 DFQATT and CDR2 SNEGSKA (reference sequence). Trimming took off 1 base at V and 5 bases at J, with 23 bases between the two ends. The CDR3 region has the DNA TGCAGTGCTAGAGCCGGCCGAGACGGACAGTGGGGTTATGGCTACACCTTC. As protein: CSARAGRDGQWGYGYTF.

This clonotype was picked up a small number of times. The chain has TRBV5-1 and TRBJ2-1, with 13 bases aligning to TRBD2. Unmatched junction bases numbered 6, after V lost 3 bases and J lost 9 bases. CDR1 is SGHRS and CDR2 is YFSETQ in the germline V gene. The CDR3 has 15 amino acids. CDR3 sequence (DNA): TGCGCCAGCAGCTCAGGACTAGCGGGAGTTAGTGAGCAGTTCTTC. Its translation is CASSSGLAGVSEQFF.

This clonotype was observed a handful of times. This chain joins TRBV7-6 and TRBJ2-3; D gene ambiguous. This CDR3 contains 14 residues. Germline CDR1 SGHVS, CDR2 FNYEAQ. The V gene lost 1 base and the J gene lost 5 bases, with 10 bases spanning the gap. This chain's CDR3 is CASSLEQSGDTQYF. The CDR3 DNA is TGTGCCAGCAGCTTAGAACAGTCGGGAGATACGCAGTATTTT. Based on the CDR3 plus reference TRBV7-6 and TRBJ2-3, the full variable domain is GAGVSQSPRYKVTKRGQDVALRCDPISGHVSLYWYRQALGQGPEFLTYFNYEAQQDKSGLPNDRFSAERPEGSISTLTIQRTEQRDSAMYRCASSLEQSGDTQYFGPGTRLTVL.

This clonotype was counted only a few times. V gene TRBV25-1 combines with J gene TRBJ2-7; TRBD2 agrees at 7 bases. The V gene's germline CDR1 is MGHDK and CDR2 SYGVNS. The CDR3 length is 14 residues. V was pared by 6 bases and J by 6 bases, with 11 bases of the junction left unmatched. CDR3 residues: CASRERAQRGEQYF. The DNA of the CDR3 is TGTGCCAGCAGGGAAAGGGCCCAGCGGGGCGAGCAGTACTTC.

The chain joins TRBV10-2 to TRBJ1-1; possibly TRBD1 for D (5 bases). The germline CDR1 and CDR2 sequences are WSHSY and SAAADI. Trimming removed 6 bases at V and 4 bases at J, with 12 bases between. The CDR3 consists of 13 residues. The CDR3 DNA reads TGCGCCAGCAGCGCCACAGGCATCACTGAAGCTTTCTTT. The encoded protein is CASSATGITEAFF.

The V call is TRBV2, the J call TRBJ2-1; D is tentatively TRBD1 or TRBD2 (5 bases each). In germline, CDR1 is SNHLY, CDR2 FYNNEI. The CDR3 extends over 15 amino acids. V dropped 10 bases and J dropped 10 bases, with 26 bases sitting between them. This chain's CDR3 is CATGRTASSVGEQFF. CDR3 DNA: TGTGCCACAGGGCGGACTGCATCGTCGGTAGGCGAGCAGTTCTTC.

The chain has TRBV27 and TRBJ1-5; D may be TRBD1 (5 bases). V lost 6 bases, J lost 7 bases, and 16 bases lay in between. This CDR3 is built from 14 residues. The germline gives CDR1 MNHEY, CDR2 SMNVEV (reference sequence). CDR3 amino acids: CASRSTQGGQPQHF. The CDR3 nucleotides are TGTGCCAGCAGAAGTACTCAGGGAGGGCAGCCCCAGCATTTT.

This clonotype came up a few times. The chain joins TRBV6-2 or TRBV6-3 to TRBJ2-1, with TRBD2 matching over 9 bases. In germline, CDR1 is MNHEY, CDR2 SVGEGT. The trim removed 2 bases at V and 0 bases at J, leaving 8 bases unmatched. There are 18 residues in the CDR3. CDR3 DNA: TGTGCCAGCAGTTACCTAGGACTAGCGTACAGCTCCTACAATGAGCAGTTCTTC. It is translated as CASSYLGLAYSSYNEQFF.

The chain couples TRBV6-1 to TRBJ1-1; 8 nucleotides match TRBD1. Per the germline V gene, CDR1 is MNHNS and CDR2 is SASEGT. The V gene end was trimmed by 3 bases and the J gene end by 5 bases; junction bases not matched to a gene: 8. CDR3 length: 15 residues. The CDR3 coding sequence is TGTGCCAGCAGTGAGGGCAGGGGGCGCGTGACTGAAGCTTTCTTT. Translated, it gives CASSEGRGRVTEAFF.

This sequence joins TRBV10-1 and TRBJ2-1; D is possibly TRBD2 (5 bases). The V end lost 2 bases, the J end lost 9 bases, and 17 bases lay between the germline ends. Germline V gives CDR1 WNHNN, CDR2 SYGVQD (reference sequence). This CDR3 has 15 residues. CDR3 loop: CASSERGRGSGEQFF. The CDR3 DNA follows: TGCGCCAGCAGTGAGCGTGGGAGAGGCAGCGGTGAGCAGTTCTTC.

This clonotype turned up a few times. V and J are TRBV5-1 and TRBJ1-4; D unresolved. V lost 4 bases, J lost 6 bases, and 16 bases lay in between. This CDR3 has 15 amino acids. Germline V gene sequence: CDR1 SGHRS, CDR2 YFSETQ. In nucleotides, the CDR3 is TGCGCCAGCAGCCGCGTTGGAGGACTCTATGAAAAACTGTTTTTT. Translating it yields CASSRVGGLYEKLFF.

The chain couples TRBV6-1 to TRBJ2-2; 8 bases align to TRBD1. The CDR3 consists of 13 residues. V lost 9 bases to trimming and J lost 6 bases; unmatched junction nucleotides: 6. Looked up from germline, CDR1 is MNHNS and CDR2 is SASEGT. CDR3 residues: CASGRGHPGELFF. In nucleotides, the CDR3 is TGTGCCAGTGGCAGGGGGCATCCCGGGGAGCTGTTTTTT.

The chain joins TRBV29-1 to TRBJ2-3; D gene ambiguous. V dropped 4 bases and J dropped 4 bases, with 9 bases sitting between them. Germline V gene data show CDR1 as SQVTM and CDR2 as ANQGSEA. CDR3 length: 12 amino acids. CDR3 in DNA: TGCAGCGTTGCCCCTATCGCAGATACGCAGTATTTT. Translating it yields CSVAPIADTQYF.

The table lists this clonotype with a few counts. This chain joins TRBV3-1 and TRBJ2-1, with 9 bases lining up with TRBD2. V lost 7 bases and J lost 7; bases outside the gene matches: 5. Germline CDR1 LGHDT, CDR2 YNNKEL (reference sequence). The CDR3 runs 13 residues. CDR3 sequence: CASNIAGVNEQFF. CDR3 in DNA: TGTGCCAGCAATATAGCGGGAGTAAATGAGCAGTTCTTC.

This sequence joins TRBV2 and TRBJ1-4, with TRBD1 matching over 8 bases. CDR3 length equals 14 residues. Looked up from germline, CDR1 is SNHLY and CDR2 is FYNNEI. V dropped 7 bases and J dropped 8; count of bases not matched to a gene: 9. CDR3 residues: CASTMTGEREKLFF. In DNA, the CDR3 is TGTGCCAGCACCATGACAGGGGAAAGGGAAAAACTGTTTTTT.

This clonotype has more than one count but fewer than ten. V and J are TRBV6-5 and TRBJ2-7, with 10 bases aligning to TRBD1. The CDR3 consists of 14 residues. J was trimmed by 3 bases and V by 6 bases; bases with no gene match: 5. Germline V lookup: CDR1 MNHEY, CDR2 SVGAGI. The CDR3 protein is CASRRGQGYYEQYF. The CDR3 region has the DNA TGTGCCAGCAGGCGGGGACAGGGGTACTACGAGCAGTACTTC.